This entry lists 28 T cell receptor beta chains sequenced from one sample in a study of CD8 T cells in Susac syndrome. RNA, at about 0.45 to 1 ug, was reverse transcribed with random hexamers. TCRdb fed the immunoSEQ multiplex PCR reads into MiXCR, producing one record per CDR3 protein. The sample includes some 77,000 distinct CDR3 sequences, about 92% of them seen just once. Sequencing used CD4+ T cells from PBMCs. All receptors come from a human donor with Susac syndrome.

The chain couples TRBV25-1 to TRBJ2-1; TRBD1 agrees at 12 bases. The germline CDR1 and CDR2 sequences are MGHDK and SYGVNS. The CDR3 covers 13 residues. J gave up 10 bases and V 6 bases, and 4 bases lay outside the gene matches. The CDR3 reads CASRGTGGLEQFF. The DNA for the CDR3 is TGTGCCAGCAGAGGGACAGGGGGCTTGGAGCAGTTCTTC. Together with reference TRBV25-1 and TRBJ2-1, the CDR3 gives the full variable domain: EADIYQTPRYLVIGTGKKITLECSQTMGHDKMYWYQQDPGMELHLIHYSYGVNSTEKGDLSSESTVSRIRTEHFPLTLESARPSHTSQYLCASRGTGGLEQFFGPGTRLTVL.

CDR3 in amino acids: CASSLYRDSTDTQYF. CDR3 DNA: TGTGCCAGCAGCTTGTACAGGGATAGCACAGATACGCAGTATTTT. This rearrangement joins TRBV5-6 to TRBJ2-3; possibly TRBD1 for D (6 bases). V lost 1 base to trimming and J lost 0 bases, with 9 bases between them. There are 15 residues in the CDR3. Germline values: CDR1 SGHDT, CDR2 YYEEEE. The variable domain in full, with the rest retrieved from reference TRBV5-6 and TRBJ2-3, is DAGVTQSPTHLIKTRGQQVTLRCSPKSGHDTVSWYQQALGQGPQFIFQYYEEEERQRGNFPDRFSGHQFPNYSSELNVNALLLGDSALYLCASSLYRDSTDTQYFGPGTRLTVL.

The chain has TRBV20-1 and TRBJ1-6; D unresolved. Germline loops: CDR1 DFQATT, CDR2 SNEGSKA (reference sequence). The CDR3 contains 14 residues. V was shortened by 3 bases and J by 8 bases, with 14 bases between the two germline ends. The CDR3 DNA reads TGCAGTGCTAGCGAATTGGGTATTGATTCACCCCTCCACTTT. This encodes CSASELGIDSPLHF.

The V and J genes are TRBV28 and TRBJ2-1, with D hard to call. V was shortened by 4 bases and J by 8 bases, with 9 bases between the two germline ends. This CDR3 comprises 12 residues. CDR1 MDHEN and CDR2 SYDVKM come from the germline V gene. CDR3 nucleotides: TGTGCCAGCAGTTCCACCCTGGATGAGCAGTTCTTC. Translated: CASSSTLDEQFF. Filled out from reference TRBV28 and TRBJ2-1, the complete variable domain reads DVKVTQSSRYLVKRTGEKVFLECVQDMDHENMFWYRQDPGLGLRLIYFSYDVKMKEKGDIPEGYSVSREKKERFSLILESASTNQTSMYLCASSSTLDEQFFGPGTRLTVL.

The CDR3 DNA is TGTGCCAGCAGCGCCTTTAATGACGGCTTCCAGTACTTC. This translates into CASSAFNDGFQYF. V is TRBV7-3 and J is TRBJ2-7, with D uncertain. Germline V CDR1 and CDR2: SGHTA, FQGTGA. The CDR3 sequence is 13 residues long. The V end was cut by 5 bases, the J end by 10 bases, with 18 bases between.

This chain uses TRBV19 with TRBJ2-7; tentative D call: TRBD2 (6 bases). The CDR3 sequence is 15 residues long. The germline gives CDR1 LNHDA, CDR2 SQIVND (reference sequence). The V gene lost 5 bases and the J gene lost 4 bases, with 18 bases spanning the gap. CDR3: CASSPRTNGDYEQYF. DNA for the CDR3: TGTGCCAGTAGTCCAAGGACTAACGGGGATTACGAGCAGTACTTC. Filled out from reference TRBV19 and TRBJ2-7, the complete variable domain reads DGGITQSPKYLFRKEGQNVTLSCEQNLNHDAMYWYRQDPGQGLRLIYYSQIVNDFQKGDIAEGYSVSREKKESFPLTVTSAQKNPTAFYLCASSPRTNGDYEQYFGPGTRLTVT.

This chain uses TRBV29-1 with TRBJ1-1; D ambiguous. Germline V gene sequence: CDR1 SQVTM, CDR2 ANQGSEA. The CDR3 runs to 12 residues. V lost 6 bases and J 3 bases, leaving 11 bases between the germline ends. This CDR3 reads CSVGRSDTEAFF. As DNA, the CDR3 is TGCAGCGTGGGCCGGAGTGACACTGAAGCTTTCTTT.

The chain combines TRBV20-1 with TRBJ2-5; 9 positions match TRBD2. Looked up from germline, CDR1 is DFQATT and CDR2 is SNEGSKA (reference sequence). The junction had 7 bases not matched to a gene; V was cut back by 1 base and J by 1 base. The CDR3 is made up of 16 amino acids. CDR3 protein: CSARAVLGLAQETQYF. The CDR3 DNA reads as TGCAGTGCTAGAGCCGTTCTGGGACTAGCCCAAGAGACCCAGTACTTC.

The chain is built from TRBV30 and TRBJ1-4; 7 nucleotides align to TRBD1. This CDR3 spans 13 amino acids. With 3 bases clipped from V and 6 bases from J, the junction kept 4 bases outside the gene matches. Germline V lookup: CDR1 GTSNPN, CDR2 SVGIG (reference sequence). The CDR3 reads CAWRGQGDEKLFF. In DNA form, the CDR3 reads TGTGCCTGGAGAGGGCAGGGGGATGAAAAACTGTTTTTT. Full variable domain (missing parts from reference TRBV30 and TRBJ1-4): SQTIHQWPATLVQPVGSPLSLECTVEGTSNPNLYWYRQAAGRGLQLLFYSVGIGQISSEVPQNLSASRPQDRQFILSSKKLLLSDSGFYLCAWRGQGDEKLFFGSGTQLSVL.

The chain couples TRBV5-1 to TRBJ1-5, with no clear D. Germline V lookup: CDR1 SGHRS, CDR2 YFSETQ. CDR3 length: 13 residues. V was shortened by 0 bases and J by 5 bases, with 6 bases between the two germline ends. This chain's CDR3 is CASSLGRDQPQHF. Written as DNA, the CDR3 is TGCGCCAGCAGCTTGGGCCGGGATCAGCCCCAGCATTTT.

The chain uses TRBV7-3 and TRBJ1-1; tentative D call: TRBD1 (5 bases). Trimming removed 2 bases at V and 11 bases at J, with 15 bases between. This CDR3 has 13 residues. Germline loops: CDR1 SGHTA, CDR2 FQGTGA. CDR3 sequence: CASSLLGQGSAFF. The CDR3 DNA sequence: TGTGCCAGCAGCTTATTAGGTCAGGGATCGGCTTTCTTT.

The V and J genes are TRBV7-2 and TRBJ2-3, with 7 bases identical to TRBD2. The V gene end was trimmed by 1 base and the J gene end by 1 base; junction bases not matched to a gene: 2. The V gene's germline CDR1 is SGHTA and CDR2 FQGNSA. There are 15 residues in the CDR3. This CDR3 reads CASSLGGGRTDTQYF. CDR3 bases: TGTGCCAGCAGCTTAGGGGGGGGACGCACAGATACGCAGTATTTT.

This clonotype was counted once. The rearrangement uses TRBV18 and TRBJ1-2; maybe TRBD1 (5 bases). This CDR3 region has 15 residues. Trimming pared 0 bases from V and 2 bases from J, leaving 10 bases between. Germline CDR1 is KGHSH and CDR2 is LQKENI. CDR3 in DNA: TGTGCCAGCTCACCACCGTCCCAGGGAAACTATGGCTACACCTTC. Protein product: CASSPPSQGNYGYTF.

This chain links TRBV2 with TRBJ2-6, with D maybe TRBD1 (6 bases). V was pared by 4 bases and J by 4 bases, with 11 bases between. CDR1 is SNHLY and CDR2 is FYNNEI in the germline V gene. This CDR3 spans 15 amino acids. CDR3 nucleotide sequence: TGTGCCAGCAGTGGTACAGGGACAGGGGCCAACGTCCTGACTTTC. Translation: CASSGTGTGANVLTF.

The chain links TRBV7-2 to TRBJ2-3; no clear D. With 3 bases removed from V and 6 bases from J, the gap between germline ends came to 10 bases. The CDR3 is made up of 13 amino acids. The V gene's germline CDR1 is SGHTA and CDR2 FQGNSA. The CDR3 loop is CASSLGIGDTQYF. Here the CDR3 DNA reads TGTGCCAGCAGCTTGGGGATAGGGGATACGCAGTATTTT. Filled out from reference TRBV7-2 and TRBJ2-3, the complete variable domain reads GAGVSQSPSNKVTEKGKDVELRCDPISGHTALYWYRQSLGQGLEFLIYFQGNSAPDKSGLPSDRFSAERTGGSVSTLTIQRTQQEDSAVYLCASSLGIGDTQYFGPGTRLTVL.

The chain is built from TRBV3-1 and TRBJ2-3; a possible D gene is TRBD2 (6 bases). Germline V CDR1 and CDR2: LGHDT, YNNKEL (reference sequence). This CDR3 is built from 15 residues. V gave up 4 bases and J gave up 1 base, with 12 bases separating them. The CDR3 nucleotides read TGTGCCAGCAGCCTGCGGGGAATCGGCACAGATACGCAGTATTTT. Amino acids: CASSLRGIGTDTQYF.

This sequence joins TRBV6-2 or TRBV6-3 and TRBJ2-1; the match to TRBD1 covers 7 bases. Germline-derived CDR1 and CDR2 are MNHEY and SVGEGT. The CDR3 consists of 15 residues. V trimming: 4 bases; J trimming: 5 bases; junction bases outside the gene matches: 8. CDR3 nucleotide sequence: TGTGCCAGCAGTTCCTTTGGGACAGCCGACAATGAGCAGTTCTTC. It yields the protein CASSSFGTADNEQFF.

The genes are TRBV5-1 and TRBJ1-1; D possibly corresponds to TRBD1 (5 bases). The germline V gene encodes CDR1 SGHRS and CDR2 YFSETQ. Trimming left V 0 bases short and J 5 bases short, with 14 bases between. The CDR3 loop spans 15 amino acids. In DNA form, the CDR3 reads TGCGCCAGCAGCTTGGAGGGTCCCGGGGGGACTGAAGCTTTCTTT. It codes for CASSLEGPGGTEAFF. Based on the CDR3 plus reference TRBV5-1 and TRBJ1-1, the full variable domain is KAGVTQTPRYLIKTRGQQVTLSCSPISGHRSVSWYQQTPGQGLQFLFEYFSETQRNKGNFPGRFSGRQFSNSRSEMNVSTLELGDSALYLCASSLEGPGGTEAFFGQGTRLTVV.

The chain uses TRBV25-1 and TRBJ2-2; D remains ambiguous. Germline CDR1 MGHDK, CDR2 SYGVNS. V was clipped by 5 bases and J by 0 bases, with 10 bases between them. This CDR3 comprises 15 residues. The CDR3 here is CASSPWVANTGELFF. In DNA, the CDR3 is TGTGCCAGCAGTCCCTGGGTAGCGAACACCGGGGAGCTGTTTTTT.

The CDR3 reads CASSSGPLYEQYF. CDR3 in DNA: TGTGCCAGCAGCTCAGGACCTCTTTACGAGCAGTACTTC. The chain uses TRBV7-2 and TRBJ2-7; D not resolved. This CDR3 has 13 residues. V lost 4 bases and J 4 bases, leaving 11 bases between the germline ends. The germline V gene has CDR1 SGHTA and CDR2 FQGNSA.

The rearrangement joins TRBV20-1 to TRBJ2-5, with D tentatively TRBD1 (6 bases). The V end lost 0 bases, the J end lost 1 base, and 12 bases lay between the germline ends. The CDR3 extends over 15 amino acids. Germline lookup yields CDR1 DFQATT and CDR2 SNEGSKA (reference sequence). CDR3 protein: CSARDGRQAQETQYF. CDR3 sequence (DNA): TGCAGTGCTAGAGATGGGCGACAGGCCCAAGAGACCCAGTACTTC.

This sequence joins TRBV19 and TRBJ1-2, with D possibly TRBD1 on 5 matching bases. CDR3 length: 11 amino acids. V was trimmed by 3 bases and J by 7 bases, leaving 6 bases between them. CDR1 is LNHDA and CDR2 is SQIVND in the germline V gene (reference sequence). CDR3 residues: CASSIGGGYTF. The CDR3 DNA follows: TGTGCCAGTAGTATCGGGGGTGGCTACACCTTC.

The chain couples TRBV7-3 to TRBJ2-2; tentatively, D is TRBD2 (6 bases). Germline assignment: CDR1 SGHTA and CDR2 FQGTGA. The CDR3 runs to 14 residues. Trimming removed 3 bases from V and 6 bases from J, with 11 bases in between. The CDR3 spells CASSFGLSAGELFF. The CDR3 coding sequence is TGTGCCAGCAGCTTTGGACTATCGGCCGGGGAGCTGTTTTTT.

The chain uses TRBV5-1 and TRBJ2-3, with D hard to call. The CDR3 sequence is 13 residues long. CDR1 SGHRS and CDR2 YFSETQ come from the germline V gene. The V end was cut by 0 bases, the J end by 3 bases, with 5 bases between. For the CDR3, the DNA is TGCGCCAGCAGCTTGGCCCCAACAGATACGCAGTATTTT. Protein product: CASSLAPTDTQYF. Combining the CDR3 with reference TRBV5-1 and TRBJ2-3 gives the whole variable domain KAGVTQTPRYLIKTRGQQVTLSCSPISGHRSVSWYQQTPGQGLQFLFEYFSETQRNKGNFPGRFSGRQFSNSRSEMNVSTLELGDSALYLCASSLAPTDTQYFGPGTRLTVL.

The V and J genes are TRBV27 and TRBJ2-3; D possibly uses TRBD1 or TRBD2 (5 bases each). The V gene lost 8 bases and the J gene lost 2 bases, with 11 bases spanning the gap. CDR1 MNHEY and CDR2 SMNVEV come from the germline V gene (reference sequence). The CDR3 runs to 13 residues. This CDR3 reads CASEGSNTDTQYF. In nucleotides, the CDR3 is TGTGCCAGCGAGGGGTCCAACACAGATACGCAGTATTTT.

The chain recombines TRBV6-5 with TRBJ1-1; no clear D. The germline CDR1 and CDR2 sequences are MNHEY and SVGAGI. Trimming cost V 6 bases and J 0 bases, with 8 bases left between them. This CDR3 is 13 amino acids long. For the CDR3, the DNA is TGTGCCAGCAGCAATCTAGTGAACACTGAAGCTTTCTTT. Residues: CASSNLVNTEAFF.

V usage is TRBV5-5 and J usage is TRBJ2-7, with D unclear. The V gene's germline CDR1 is SGHKS and CDR2 YYEKEE (reference sequence). V shed 5 bases and J shed 1 base, with 7 bases lying between them. The CDR3 totals 12 residues. The chain's CDR3 is CASRDGSYEQYF. The CDR3 bases are TGTGCCAGCAGGGATGGGTCCTACGAGCAGTACTTC. Full variable domain (remainder filled in from reference TRBV5-5 and TRBJ2-7): DAGVTQSPTHLIKTRGQQVTLRCSPISGHKSVSWYQQVLGQGPQFIFQYYEKEERGRGNFPDRFSARQFPNYSSELNVNALLLGDSALYLCASRDGSYEQYFGPGTRLTVT.

V is TRBV3-1 and J is TRBJ1-1; 7 nucleotides match TRBD1. The V gene's germline CDR1 is LGHDT and CDR2 YNNKEL (reference sequence). V lost 5 bases to trimming and J lost 3 bases; unmatched junction nucleotides: 3. The CDR3 length is 13 residues. CDR3 sequence (DNA): TGTGCCAGCAGCTACGGGACAGACACTGAAGCTTTCTTT. Translated, it gives CASSYGTDTEAFF. The complete variable domain, with remaining parts taken from reference TRBV3-1 and TRBJ1-1, reads DTAVSQTPKYLVTQMGNDKSIKCEQNLGHDTMYWYKQDSKKFLKIMFSYNNKELIINETVPNRFSPKSPDKAHLNLHINSLELGDSAVYFCASSYGTDTEAFFGQGTRLTVV.